The TCR beta chain under discussion was sequenced for a study of blood T cell repertoires in COVID-19. For the study at large: PBMCs, B-cell-depleted T cells, or T cells provided the cDNA or gDNA that made up the material.

Original data processing: Counts of nucleated cells, estimated from reference gene primer amplification, were obtained. Sequencing was performed with immunoSEQ multiplex PCR; in TCRdb, only in-frame clones are kept and a portion is missing. The V and J calls and clone size were taken over from that table, and D and trimming were inferred from the DNA. The sample shows roughly 200,000 clones, 75% to 90% of them seen only once. CDR3 length: 16 residues. Trimming pared 5 bases from V and 5 bases from J, leaving 21 bases between. CDR1 SEHNR and CDR2 FQNEAQ come from the germline V gene (reference sequence).

The receptor was derived from a woman in her 40s with acute COVID-19. The specimen was PBMCs or T cells enriched from blood (not recorded which). J is TRBJ2-5 and V is TRBV7-9; possible D gene TRBD1, 5 bases. The CDR3 protein is CASSGAETALHETQYF. In DNA form, the CDR3 reads TGTGCCAGCAGCGGGGCTGAGACAGCACTCCACGAGACCCAGTACTTC. Full variable domain (rest looked up from reference TRBV7-9 and TRBJ2-5): DTGVSQNPRHKITKRGQNVTFRCDPISEHNRLYWYRQTLGQGPEFLTYFQNEAQLEKSRLLSDRFSAERPKGSFSTLEIQRTEQGDSAMYLCASSGAETALHETQYFGPGTRLLVL.